This record looks at one T cell receptor (beta chain) sequence and its context. The antigen is undetermined. Clones were read by immunoSEQ multiplex PCR, and TCRdb kept only the in-frame ones, dropping some. The sample includes around 100,000 clones, approximately 86% of them seen just once. The data belong to a study of T cell responses to AZD1222 COVID-19 vaccine. Study overall: Second-dose intervals near 4 or 12 weeks were combined.

Study-wide findings and caveats: In a largely white British group with more females than males, clonal diversity was possibly underestimated. Along spike, vaccine-associated CD4 TCRs were found throughout, with dominance at 160-218 and 743-854. It was only a handful of AZD1222 recipients who were seropositive at baseline.

The sample was peripheral blood, taken on day 0 of AZD1222 vaccination. The clonotype comes from an adult in good health.

The CDR3 region is CASSESGTREQYF. The CDR3 DNA reads as TGCGCCAGCAGTGAGTCTGGGACACGGGAGCAGTACTTC. The chain is built from TRBV10-1 and TRBJ2-7; a possible D gene is TRBD1 (6 bases). Trimming pared 0 bases from V and 7 bases from J, leaving 10 bases between. Germline-derived CDR1 and CDR2 are WNHNN and SYGVQD (reference sequence). This CDR3 comprises 13 residues.